This entry concerns a single T cell receptor (beta chain). Germline assignment: CDR1 SGHRS and CDR2 YFSETQ. The CDR3 has 14 amino acids. V trimming: 4 bases; J trimming: 5 bases; junction bases outside the gene matches: 7. This entry is derived from a study of blood T cell repertoires in COVID-19. About the study: The United States, Italy and Spain supplied acute and convalescent COVID-19 samples. Sample material is recorded as cDNA or gDNA derived from T cells, B-cell-depleted T cells, or PBMCs.

Original processing notes: Estimates of nucleated cell counts were drawn from the amplification of reference gene primers. The repertoire was sequenced with immunoSEQ multiplex PCR; TCRdb's copy has only in-frame clones and lacks some. Clone size and the V and J calls come from that table; the DNA yielded D and trimming. Here the sample spans under 300,000 clones, approximately 80% being singletons. The receptor was derived from a woman aged 80 or over with active or convalescent COVID-19. The gene calls are TRBV5-1 and TRBJ2-3, with TRBD1 matching 7 bases. Specimen: peripheral blood. The CDR3: CASSRGQLRDTQYF. The CDR3 DNA sequence: TGCGCCAGCAGCAGGGGACAGTTAAGAGATACGCAGTATTTT. The full variable domain, with the rest looked up from reference TRBV5-1 and TRBJ2-3, is KAGVTQTPRYLIKTRGQQVTLSCSPISGHRSVSWYQQTPGQGLQFLFEYFSETQRNKGNFPGRFSGRQFSNSRSEMNVSTLELGDSALYLCASSRGQLRDTQYFGPGTRLTVL.